The present T cell receptor beta chain was sequenced within a study of regulatory T cells in long-lasting Graves disease. The study's findings and limits: The study found lower TCR diversity in persistent Graves' patients than in newly diagnosed ones. Favoring TRBV28, TRBJ1-2 and TRBJ2-5 was a feature seen in persistent disease.

For TCR beta, libraries came from iRepertoire HTBI primers and Arm-PCR of CDR3 regions. Using its own MiXCR run on the multiplex PCR reads, TCRdb lists one record per CDR3 protein. The sample holds 450,000 to 700,000 distinct CDR3 sequences; roughly 12% are singletons and the top ten take roughly 9.7%. This clonotype has ten or more counts. Its antigen is not identified. Specified time point: newly diagnosed GD, antithyroid drugs for less than 3 months. Construction of the TCR library relied on RNA isolated from PBMCs. Trimming stripped 3 bases from V and 3 bases from J, with 15 bases between. Per the germline V gene, CDR1 is DFQATT and CDR2 is SNEGSKA (reference sequence). This CDR3 has 14 amino acids. In addition, the sample was reused for a study of T cells in Graves' hyperthyroidism and ophthalmopathy. Per that study: TCR CDR3 regions were first amplified by RT-PCR with HTBI primers. A model built on 13 V-J features separated ophthalmopathy from stable hyperthyroidism.

Here the sequenced sample was peripheral blood mononuclear cells (PBMCs), taken at new diagnosis, from a patient treated with antithyroid drugs. The sequence was collected from a man aged 30 to 39 with Graves disease. The genes are TRBV20-1 and TRBJ2-7; D may be TRBD2 (5 bases). For the CDR3, the DNA is TGCAGTGCTAGGGTGGGGAGACAAAACTACGAGCAGTACTTC. Amino acid sequence: CSARVGRQNYEQYF.